The T cell receptor (beta chain) under discussion was sequenced for a study of post-analysis software for immune sequencing data (dated by TCRdb to the mid-2010s). Looking at the study overall: Recorded disease courses included relapsing-remitting, secondary progressive and progressive-relapsing multiple sclerosis, with some patients lacking subtype annotation. Patient repertoires were compared against roughly 11 previously published healthy control repertoires from donors aged about 6 to 26 years. A subset of samples was prepared in parallel using single-end sample barcoding, then pooled and co-amplified after Illumina adapter ligation. General conclusions and limits of the study: The multiple sclerosis patient group was slightly younger than the control group. Strong co-clustering of samples prepared in the same batch was shown by direct clustering with F measure, prompting a batch-effect correction. Compared with controls, multiple sclerosis patients had significantly lower normalized Chao1 diversity, a finding suggesting substantial peripheral T-cell clonal expansion. Significantly higher frequencies in patients than in controls were found for roughly five TRBV segments, including TRBV5-6, TRBV5-1 and TRBV20-1.

TCR beta repertoires were profiled from peripheral blood of 13 young patients with multiple sclerosis to demonstrate the VDJtools post-analysis software. Multiple sclerosis patients were children and adolescents aged about 6 to 16 years. CDR1 SGHTA and CDR2 FQGNSA are derived from the germline V gene. V drops 0 bases and J drops 2 bases, leaving 8 bases in between. There are 14 amino acids in the CDR3, from cysteine to phenylalanine inclusive. The only DNA kept is the CDR3, 42 bases in frame from the first base. For this clonotype: Its target antigen remains unknown. Base quality data are lacking; no much larger clone is found one base away.

The method was PCR. The sequencer was an Illumina HiSeq 2500. Unique molecular identifiers were incorporated into TCR beta cDNA libraries to reduce PCR and sequencing biases. Every 1 to 10 million input T cells yielded approximately 500,000 cDNA molecules, meaning each molecule approximated one T cell. The patient libraries were prepared and sequenced with the same protocol used for the earlier healthy control dataset. Within a given batch, samples were prepared together, multiplexed and sequenced on the same HiSeq lane. The published analysis was carried out like this. Raw barcoded reads were processed with MIGEC, and single-read molecular identifier groups were discarded before consensus assembly and CDR3 extraction. Clonotype tables were post-analysed with VDJtools, and diversity was normalized by down-sampling all datasets to the smallest sample size. In repertoire overlap clustering, CDR3 amino acid sequences, but not nucleotide sequences, were matched to correct batch-related cross-sample contamination. Starting from the raw public reads, TCRdb applied fastp trimming at Q25, assembled clones with MiXCR and retained in-frame beta chains. CDR3 protein duplicates are merged, each entry listing the most common genes and DNA. TCRdb, not the original authors, processed these V and J calls. The table for this sample lists some 260,000 distinct CDR3 sequences; 36% of them were counted only once. 4% to 6% of the sample belongs to the ten largest clones.

What was sequenced was blood. Recombination connected TRBV7-2 to TRBJ2-7; tentative D gene TRBD1, with 6 bases matching. This clonotype originated in a girl aged 5 to 17 with multiple sclerosis. The CDR3 region has the sequence CASSLAGATYEQYF. The sequenced DNA: TGTGCCAGCAGCTTAGCGGGGGCTACCTACGAGCAGTACTTC.